This TCR beta chain was sequenced for a study of shared clonotypes between healthy human individuals. Assay used: immunoSEQ multiplex PCR; TCRdb lists only in-frame clones, some missing. This sample carries hundreds of thousands of clones, 90% to 97% of them seen once, and the ten largest clones take more than 0.085%. The V segment lost 3 bases and the J segment 4 bases; nucleotides outside the gene matches: 9. The CDR3 covers 16 residues. The germline V gene encodes CDR1 SGHNT and CDR2 YYREEE (reference sequence). Only CD45RO-negative cells positively selected for CCR7 counted as naive CD8 cells, so terminally differentiated effector memory CD45RA+ cells were excluded.

Sequences were obtained from naive CD8+ T cells sorted from blood. The sequence came from a woman aged 25 to 39 in good health. The V gene is TRBV5-4, the J gene TRBJ2-1; 8 nucleotides match TRBD2. The CDR3 DNA follows: TGTGCCAGCAGCTGGGGAGCGGGAGTTAGTTACAATGAGCAGTTCTTC. It encodes CASSWGAGVSYNEQFF.